Below are 31 T cell receptor beta chains sequenced from a single sample in a study of blood T cell repertoires in COVID-19. Generated by immunoSEQ multiplex PCR, the TCRdb table keeps only in-frame clones and is missing some. The data contain approximately 150,000 clones, about 87% of them singletons. Source material: peripheral blood. These receptors came from a man aged 50 to 59 who had recovered from COVID-19.

The chain combines TRBV19 with TRBJ2-1, with TRBD2 matching over 12 bases. Germline V lookup: CDR1 LNHDA, CDR2 SQIVND (reference sequence). J lost 2 bases, V lost 3 bases, and 2 bases had no gene match. This CDR3 has 16 amino acids. CDR3 nucleotides: TGTGCCAGTAGTATCACTAGCGGGGGGCCCTACAATGAGCAGTTCTTC. Protein product: CASSITSGGPYNEQFF.

The chain employs TRBV20-1 and TRBJ2-1, with 13 bases lining up with TRBD2. V trimming: 3 bases; J trimming: 4 bases; junction bases outside the gene matches: 3. Germline V gene data show CDR1 as DFQATT and CDR2 as SNEGSKA (reference sequence). The CDR3 totals 15 residues. CDR3 sequence (DNA): TGCAGTGCTAGTCGGACTAGCGGGGGTTACAATGAGCAGTTCTTC. Its translation is CSASRTSGGYNEQFF.

The chain joins TRBV5-1 to TRBJ1-6, with 12 bases identical to TRBD1. In germline, CDR1 is SGHRS, CDR2 YFSETQ. The CDR3 sequence is 16 residues long. The J segment lost 6 bases and the V segment lost 4 bases, leaving 5 bases of the junction unmatched. CDR3 nucleotide sequence: TGCGCCAGCAGCGGAGGGACAGGGGGCCGTAATTCACCCCTCCACTTT. Amino acids: CASSGGTGGRNSPLHF.

The CDR3 reads CASSPRGGEETQYF. The DNA for the CDR3 is TGCGCCAGCAGCCCAAGAGGGGGAGAAGAGACCCAGTACTTC. The rearrangement joins TRBV5-1 to TRBJ2-5; TRBD1 might be the D (6 bases). CDR1 and CDR2 from the germline V gene are SGHRS and YFSETQ. The CDR3 length is 14 residues. V was pared by 4 bases and J by 3 bases, with 13 bases between.

The chain employs TRBV7-2 and TRBJ1-3; D gene ambiguous. Germline values: CDR1 SGHTA, CDR2 FQGNSA. This CDR3 has 16 residues. The V and J ends lost 2 bases and 0 bases respectively, with 11 bases between them. CDR3 DNA: TGTGCCAGCAGCTTAAAACACAGAGCCTCTGGAAACACCATATATTTT. Translation gives CASSLKHRASGNTIYF.

V gene TRBV18 combines with J gene TRBJ1-1; 8 nucleotides align to TRBD1. CDR3 length equals 16 residues. V shed 2 bases and J 3 bases; nucleotides not matched to a gene: 8. The germline V gene encodes CDR1 KGHSH and CDR2 LQKENI. The CDR3: CASSPETGVRDTEAFF. For the CDR3, the DNA is TGTGCCAGCTCACCAGAGACAGGGGTTAGGGACACTGAAGCTTTCTTT.

A remark on this clone: Other DNA sequences from this sample encode an identical CDR3 as well. V and J are TRBV18 and TRBJ1-1; 8 positions match TRBD1. This CDR3 spans 14 amino acids. The V and J ends lost 2 bases and 1 base, in that order; junction bases with no gene match: 0. Germline V CDR1 and CDR2: KGHSH, LQKENI. Here the CDR3 DNA reads TGTGCCAGCTCACCAGGACAGGGGAACACTGAAGCTTTCTTT. As protein: CASSPGQGNTEAFF.

J is TRBJ2-7 and V is TRBV11-3; D is unclear. The germline V gene encodes CDR1 SGHNT and CDR2 YENEEA. Trimming removed 0 bases at V and 6 bases at J, with 9 bases between. The CDR3 extends over 13 amino acids. CDR3 in DNA: TGTGCCAGCAGCTTAGATAGCTACGGCGAGCAGTACTTC. Translating it yields CASSLDSYGEQYF.

V and J are TRBV12-5 and TRBJ1-1; D is unresolved. V lost 2 bases and J 7 bases, leaving 5 bases between the germline ends. The CDR3 sequence is 11 residues long. The germline V gene encodes CDR1 LGHNT and CDR2 FRNRAP. The CDR3 DNA is TGTGCTAGTGGTTTGTTGCGTGAAGCTTTCTTT. Translated, it gives CASGLLREAFF. Looking up the rest from reference TRBV12-5 and TRBJ1-1 gives the full variable domain: DARVTQTPRHKVTEMGQEVTMRCQPILGHNTVFWYRQTMMQGLELLAYFRNRAPLDDSGMPKDRFSAEMPDATLATLKIQPSEPRDSAVYFCASGLLREAFFGQGTRLTVV.

This clone was seen only once. The chain is built from TRBV10-3 and TRBJ1-1; D is unclear. There are 14 residues in the CDR3. CDR1 ENHRY and CDR2 SYGVKD come from the germline V gene. Trimming stripped 6 bases from V and 4 bases from J, with 15 bases between. This CDR3 reads CAISAHSGGTEAFF. DNA for the CDR3: TGTGCCATCAGCGCCCATTCTGGCGGCACTGAAGCTTTCTTT.

This clone was seen a few times. This chain links TRBV4-3 with TRBJ2-7, with 7 bases lining up with TRBD1. Germline V CDR1 and CDR2: LGHNA, YSLEER. Unmatched junction bases numbered 5, after V lost 0 bases and J lost 3 bases. CDR3 length: 15 amino acids. This chain's CDR3 is CASSQDPDRSYEQYF. The CDR3, as DNA: TGCGCCAGCAGCCAAGATCCGGACAGGAGCTACGAGCAGTACTTC.

The rearrangement uses TRBV10-3 and TRBJ2-3; a possible D gene is TRBD2 (5 bases). V lost 5 bases, J lost 4 bases, and 13 bases lay in between. The CDR3 runs to 14 residues. CDR1 and CDR2 (germline): ENHRY, SYGVKD. This chain's CDR3 is CAISISERSDTQYF. CDR3 coding DNA: TGTGCCATCAGTATTAGCGAGCGATCAGATACGCAGTATTTT.

The V and J genes are TRBV6-6 and TRBJ1-1; tentatively, D is TRBD1 (6 bases). V dropped 6 bases and J dropped 7 bases, with 9 bases sitting between them. Germline values: CDR1 MNHNY, CDR2 SVGAGI (reference sequence). The CDR3 consists of 11 residues. The CDR3 region has the DNA TGTGCCAGCAGCGGACAGAGTGAAGCTTTCTTT. Translated, it gives CASSGQSEAFF.

The chain links TRBV11-3 to TRBJ1-6; D ambiguous. Germline lookup yields CDR1 SGHNT and CDR2 YENEEA. V lost 3 bases to trimming and J lost 10 bases, with 16 bases between them. This CDR3 has 15 residues. CDR3 nucleotides: TGTGCCAGCAGCTTTTTAATCGGATCCGGGTCACCCCTCCACTTT. This sequence encodes CASSFLIGSGSPLHF.

The chain carries TRBV4-1 and TRBJ2-2, with D possibly TRBD1 on 6 matching bases. The CDR3 is 15 amino acids. Germline V gene lookup returns CDR1 MGHRA and CDR2 YSYEKL. Trimming took off 1 base at V and 3 bases at J, with 9 bases between the two ends. The CDR3 DNA sequence: TGCGCCAGCAGCCAAGCACAGGGTGACACCGGGGAGCTGTTTTTT. Its protein product is CASSQAQGDTGELFF.

The chain is built from TRBV5-1 and TRBJ1-2, with TRBD1 identical over 11 bases. This CDR3 is built from 15 residues. The trim removed 4 bases at V and 8 bases at J, leaving 10 bases unmatched. Germline V gene sequence: CDR1 SGHRS, CDR2 YFSETQ. CDR3 in amino acids: CASSPRTGGPHGYTF. The DNA for the CDR3 is TGCGCCAGCAGCCCCCGGACAGGGGGCCCGCACGGCTACACCTTC.

This clone showed up just a few times. The rearrangement uses TRBV11-2 and TRBJ2-1; 9 nucleotides agree with TRBD1. V lost 4 bases and J lost 14; bases outside the gene matches: 12. Germline V CDR1 and CDR2: SGHAT, FQNNGV. This CDR3 spans 14 amino acids. CDR3 residues: CASSSDRGQTTEFF. CDR3 nucleotide sequence: TGTGCCAGCAGCTCGGACAGGGGCCAAACTACCGAGTTCTTC.

The sample holds a few counts of this clone. V usage is TRBV7-2 and J usage is TRBJ2-7; 8 positions agree with TRBD1. The J segment lost 0 bases and the V segment lost 5 bases, leaving 3 bases of the junction unmatched. CDR1 SGHTA and CDR2 FQGNSA come from the germline V gene. The length of the CDR3 is 14 residues. CDR3 region: CASSRTGNSYEQYF. The CDR3 DNA reads as TGTGCCAGCAGCAGGACAGGGAACTCCTACGAGCAGTACTTC.

The chain recombines TRBV6-5 with TRBJ2-2; D call uncertain. The germline gives CDR1 MNHEY, CDR2 SVGAGI. Trimming shortened V by 7 bases and J by 6 bases, and 15 bases separated the two germline ends. This CDR3 has 14 residues. The CDR3 DNA is TGTGCCAGCATAATTGAGGAGATCGCCGGGGAGCTGTTTTTT. Its translation: CASIIEEIAGELFF.

The chain couples TRBV4-3 to TRBJ1-2; possibly TRBD1 for D (5 bases). This CDR3 region has 14 residues. Trimming took off 0 bases at V and 2 bases at J, with 7 bases between the two ends. Germline V gene data show CDR1 as LGHNA and CDR2 as YSLEER. The CDR3 reads CASSQDDRNYGYTF. The CDR3, as DNA: TGCGCCAGCAGCCAAGATGACAGAAACTATGGCTACACCTTC.

The rearrangement links TRBV11-2 to TRBJ2-7; tentative D call: TRBD1 (5 bases). The CDR3 is 14 residues long. Germline CDR1 reads SGHAT; CDR2 reads FQNNGV. The V end was cut by 0 bases, the J end by 7 bases, with 13 bases between. CDR3 in amino acids: CASSLEASPGEQYF. CDR3 in DNA: TGTGCCAGCAGCTTAGAGGCGTCCCCAGGGGAGCAGTACTTC.

This clone was counted once. The V and J genes are TRBV9 and TRBJ2-3; TRBD2 aligns across 9 bases. Unmatched junction bases numbered 3, after V lost 0 bases and J lost 1 base. Germline CDR1 SGDLS, CDR2 YYNGEE. The CDR3 sequence is 16 residues long. The CDR3 DNA follows: TGTGCCAGCAGCGTAGCCGCGGGGGGGGGCACAGATACGCAGTATTTT. This codes for CASSVAAGGGTDTQYF. Together with reference TRBV9 and TRBJ2-3, the CDR3 gives the full variable domain: DSGVTQTPKHLITATGQRVTLRCSPRSGDLSVYWYQQSLDQGLQFLIQYYNGEERAKGNILERFSAQQFPDLHSELNLSSLELGDSALYFCASSVAAGGGTDTQYFGPGTRLTVL.

The chain couples TRBV5-4 to TRBJ2-7, with D maybe TRBD2 (6 bases). Trimming stripped 4 bases from V and 4 bases from J, with 15 bases between. Germline CDR1 SGHNT, CDR2 YYREEE (reference sequence). The CDR3 is made up of 14 amino acids. The CDR3 region is CASSPRGGEYEQYF. The CDR3 DNA follows: TGTGCCAGCAGCCCGCGTGGAGGGGAGTACGAGCAGTACTTC.

V gene TRBV6-5 combines with J gene TRBJ2-1; 9 bases are shared with TRBD1. The CDR3 has 14 amino acids. The germline gives CDR1 MNHEY, CDR2 SVGAGI. Trimming at V came to 6 bases and at J to 1 base, leaving 1 base not matched to a gene. CDR3 DNA: TGTGCCAGCAGCGGACAGGGGTCCTACAATGAGCAGTTCTTC. Amino acid sequence: CASSGQGSYNEQFF.

The chain couples TRBV6-2 or TRBV6-3 to TRBJ1-2; 12 bases map to TRBD1. The CDR3 loop spans 19 amino acids. From germline, CDR1 is MNHEY and CDR2 SVGEGT. Trimming removed 2 bases from V and 1 base from J; junction bases left unmatched: 11. CDR3 amino acids: CASSYVLWDRGRLNYGYTF. CDR3 in DNA: TGTGCCAGCAGTTACGTTCTATGGGACAGGGGGCGTCTTAACTATGGCTACACCTTC.

The gene calls are TRBV5-1 and TRBJ1-4; maybe TRBD1 (6 bases). The germline V gene has CDR1 SGHRS and CDR2 YFSETQ. Trimming shortened V by 1 base and J by 5 bases, and 9 bases separated the two germline ends. The CDR3 length is 14 residues. In DNA form, the CDR3 reads TGCGCCAGCAGCTTGAGGGGGTTAAATGAAAAACTGTTTTTT. Protein product: CASSLRGLNEKLFF.

The V and J genes are TRBV5-1 and TRBJ2-5; D remains ambiguous. The CDR3 extends over 12 amino acids. Germline values: CDR1 SGHRS, CDR2 YFSETQ. Between the trimmed V and J ends, which lost 4 bases and 4 bases, there was a span of 8 bases. CDR3 amino acids: CASSPGGETQYF. Written as DNA, the CDR3 is TGCGCCAGCAGCCCCGGTGGAGAGACCCAGTACTTC.

This chain links TRBV5-1 with TRBJ2-3, with 11 bases identical to TRBD2. The V segment lost 2 bases and the J segment 2 bases; nucleotides outside the gene matches: 7. CDR3 size: 17 residues. Germline CDR1 and CDR2: SGHRS and YFSETQ. CDR3 nucleotides: TGCGCCAGCAGCTTCCTACTAGCGGGGGACCTCACAGATACGCAGTATTTT. Its protein product is CASSFLLAGDLTDTQYF.

This chain links TRBV4-3 with TRBJ2-5, with 7 bases that match TRBD2. With V trimmed by 1 base and J by 3 bases, 5 bases remained unmatched. The V gene's germline CDR1 is LGHNA and CDR2 YSLEER. The CDR3 contains 15 residues. The CDR3 DNA is TGCGCCAGCAGCCAAGGCTCAGGGAGGGAAGAGACCCAGTACTTC. It codes for CASSQGSGREETQYF.

The J gene is TRBJ1-4, the V gene TRBV4-2, with a weak D call TRBD1 (5 bases). V was clipped by 0 bases and J by 0 bases, with 11 bases between them. The length of the CDR3 is 17 residues. CDR1 is LGHNA and CDR2 is YNFKEQ in the germline V gene. The chain's CDR3 is CASSQEAGLATNEKLFF. For the CDR3, the DNA is TGTGCCAGCAGCCAAGAAGCAGGGCTTGCAACTAATGAAAAACTGTTTTTT.

This clone was detected many times. The CDR3 nucleotides read TGTGCCAGCAGTGACTCCCAGAGCGGGGGGCCAGATACGCAGTATTTT. Its protein product is CASSDSQSGGPDTQYF. The chain carries TRBV6-4 and TRBJ2-3, with 9 bases identical to TRBD2. This CDR3 is 16 amino acids long. Germline-derived CDR1 and CDR2 are MRHNA and SNTAGT. V gave up 0 bases and J gave up 4 bases; unmatched junction bases: 5.